Listed below are T cell receptor beta chains from one sample, sequenced in a study of immune characterization of retroperitoneal liposarcoma. Via MiXCR, TCRdb re-called the PCR reads, giving one row per CDR3 protein. Here the sample spans about 10,000 distinct CDR3 sequences, under 30% being singletons. Sequences were obtained from blood. The origin of the receptors is a male donor with retroperitoneal liposarcoma. Each CDR3 is given with its conserved first and last residue. Each record gives: J gene, D gene, clone size, V gene, CDR3 protein, CDR3 DNA. D genes are given only for firm matches. Not every row has a clone size; where given, it reads once, few, many or a size class.

J: TRBJ2-2; D: .; size: medium-sized; V: TRBV6-4; CDR3: CASSDGAGANTGELFF; DNA: TGTGCCAGCAGTGACGGGGCAGGGGCCAACACCGGGGAGCTGTTTTTT
J: TRBJ1-6; D: TRBD1; size: many; V: TRBV6-1; CDR3: CASSSGTGSSYNSPLHF; DNA: TGTGCCAGCAGTTCTGGGACAGGGAGCTCCTATAATTCACCCCTCCACTTT
J: TRBJ2-7; D: .; size: medium-sized; V: TRBV7-2; CDR3: CASSLAHYEQYF; DNA: TGTGCCAGCAGCTTAGCCCACTACGAGCAGTACTTC
J: TRBJ1-1; D: .; size: .; V: TRBV7-2; CDR3: CASSRGAPQAFF; DNA: TGTGCCAGCAGCCGGGGGGCACCACAAGCTTTCTTT
J: TRBJ2-3; D: TRBD2; size: many; V: TRBV10-1; CDR3: CASEGSSGCEDTDTQYF; DNA: TGCGCCAGCGAAGGATCTAGCGGGTGTGAAGACACAGATACGCAGTATTTT
J: TRBJ2-7; D: TRBD2; size: .; V: TRBV5-3; CDR3: CASSPLAGAGEQYF; DNA: TGTGCCAGCAGCCCTCTAGCGGGAGCCGGCGAGCAGTACTTC
J: TRBJ2-5; D: TRBD1; size: .; V: TRBV4-1; CDR3: CASSQGGQGGETQYF; DNA: TGTGCCAGCAGCCAGGGTGGACAGGGAGGAGAGACCCAGTACTTC
J: TRBJ2-1; D: .; size: many; V: TRBV7-2; CDR3: CASSHYNYNEQFF; DNA: TGTGCCAGCAGCCATTATAACTACAATGAGCAGTTCTTC
J: TRBJ1-6; D: .; size: .; V: TRBV6-5; CDR3: CASSLSLGYNSPLHF; DNA: TGTGCCAGCAGCCTTTCCTTGGGCTATAATTCACCCCTCCACTTT
J: TRBJ1-1; D: TRBD1; size: many; V: TRBV6-1; CDR3: CASSAKNQGAVTEAFF; DNA: TGTGCCAGCAGTGCCAAGAATCAGGGGGCGGTCACTGAAGCTTTCTTT
J: TRBJ2-7; D: .; size: many; V: TRBV6-6; CDR3: CASSYSTGPYEQYF; DNA: TGTGCCAGCAGTTACTCGACGGGTCCCTACGAGCAGTACTTC
J: TRBJ2-5; D: .; size: few; V: TRBV6-1; CDR3: CASDRGAAEQETQYF; DNA: TGTGCCAGCGATCGTGGGGCCGCCGAACAAGAGACCCAGTACTTC
J: TRBJ1-1; D: TRBD1; size: many; V: TRBV6-1; CDR3: CASSEGRDRGTEAFF; DNA: TGTGCCAGCAGTGAAGGTCGGGACAGGGGCACTGAAGCTTTCTTT
J: TRBJ2-1; D: TRBD2; size: many; V: TRBV11-3; CDR3: CASSFMGGGSLTNEQFF; DNA: TGTGCCAGCAGCTTTATGGGGGGGGGAAGTCTCACTAATGAGCAGTTCTTC
J: TRBJ2-5; D: TRBD2; size: .; V: TRBV7-6; CDR3: CASSFFPRGGSGNEQYF; DNA: TGTGCCAGCAGCTTCTTTCCCCGGGGGGGATCGGGCAATGAGCAGTACTTC
J: TRBJ1-2; D: .; size: .; V: TRBV20-1; CDR3: CSAGSTGAKGYTF; DNA: TGCAGTGCTGGAAGCACGGGCGCAAAAGGCTACACCTTC
J: TRBJ2-5; D: TRBD1; size: few; V: TRBV12-3/TRBV12-4; CDR3: CASSGDRDQETQYF; DNA: TGTGCCTCGTCGGGGGACAGGGACCAAGAGACCCAGTACTTC
J: TRBJ2-7; D: .; size: .; V: TRBV6-1; CDR3: CASSDGVAGGEQYF; DNA: TGTGCCAGCAGTGACGGCGTGGCAGGTGGCGAGCAGTACTTC
J: TRBJ1-3; D: .; size: many; V: TRBV6-1; CDR3: CASSENRDAGNTIYF; DNA: TGTGCCAGCAGTGAAAACAGGGACGCTGGAAACACCATATATTTT
J: TRBJ2-7; D: .; size: few; V: TRBV11-3; CDR3: CASSLGSGYEQYF; DNA: TGTGCCAGCAGCTTAGGCTCCGGGTACGAGCAGTACTTC
J: TRBJ2-7; D: .; size: few; V: TRBV7-4; CDR3: CASSPETEPRNEQYF; DNA: TGTGCCAGCAGCCCAGAGACGGAGCCTCGGAACGAGCAGTACTTC
J: TRBJ2-1; D: .; size: .; V: TRBV12-3/TRBV12-4; CDR3: CASKRGPLNEQFF; DNA: TGTGCCAGCAAGAGAGGTCCTCTCAATGAGCAGTTCTTC
J: TRBJ2-3; D: .; size: few; V: TRBV6-6; CDR3: CASSYGAVTADTQYF; DNA: TGTGCCAGCAGTTACGGGGCCGTTACCGCCGATACGCAGTATTTT
J: TRBJ2-3; D: TRBD2; size: many; V: TRBV7-2; CDR3: CASSPGLAGLNTQYF; DNA: TGTGCCAGCAGCCCCGGACTAGCGGGGCTAAATACGCAGTATTTT
J: TRBJ1-6; D: .; size: .; V: TRBV6-6; CDR3: CASSSGGLFNSPLHF; DNA: TGTGCCAGCAGTTCCGGGGGGCTTTTTAATTCACCCCTCCACTTT
J: TRBJ2-3; D: .; size: few; V: TRBV7-2; CDR3: CASRRFRDSGPDTQYF; DNA: TGTGCCAGCAGGCGATTCCGGGACTCAGGACCAGATACGCAGTATTTT
J: TRBJ2-7; D: .; size: few; V: TRBV6-1; CDR3: CASRPRRNGGSYEQYF; DNA: TGTGCCAGCAGACCGAGGCGAAATGGGGGCTCCTACGAGCAGTACTTC
J: TRBJ1-1; D: .; size: .; V: TRBV3-1; CDR3: CASSRSGVMNTEAFF; DNA: TGTGCCAGCAGCCGATCAGGGGTCATGAACACTGAAGCTTTCTTT
J: TRBJ2-3; D: .; size: many; V: TRBV6-1; CDR3: CASTPSSLAGTDTQYF; DNA: TGTGCCAGCACCCCAAGTTCGTTGGCGGGCACAGATACGCAGTATTTT
J: TRBJ1-1; D: TRBD1; size: .; V: TRBV4-1; CDR3: CASSLAGGGTEAFF; DNA: TGTGCCAGCAGCTTAGCAGGGGGAGGGACTGAAGCTTTCTTT
J: TRBJ2-7; D: .; size: .; V: TRBV4-3; CDR3: CASSHLVGGPSTYEQYF; DNA: TGCGCCAGCAGCCATCTCGTGGGGGGGCCCTCTACCTACGAGCAGTACTTC
J: TRBJ2-3; D: .; size: .; V: TRBV7-9; CDR3: CASSSQGFGDTQYF; DNA: TGTGCCAGCAGCTCACAGGGATTCGGAGATACGCAGTATTTT
J: TRBJ1-5; D: TRBD1; size: few; V: TRBV6-1; CDR3: CASRHRGLGQPQHF; DNA: TGTGCCAGCAGACACAGGGGATTGGGACAGCCCCAGCATTTT
J: TRBJ2-1; D: .; size: .; V: TRBV7-8; CDR3: CASSFGPSPVQFF; DNA: TGTGCCAGCAGCTTTGGGCCCAGTCCGGTGCAGTTCTTC
J: TRBJ2-7; D: .; size: medium-sized; V: TRBV25-1; CDR3: CASSEWDPREQYF; DNA: TGTGCCAGCAGTGAATGGGACCCCCGCGAGCAGTACTTC
J: TRBJ2-1; D: .; size: medium-sized; V: TRBV6-6; CDR3: CASRNLGEQFF; DNA: TGTGCCAGCAGGAACCTCGGGGAGCAGTTCTTC